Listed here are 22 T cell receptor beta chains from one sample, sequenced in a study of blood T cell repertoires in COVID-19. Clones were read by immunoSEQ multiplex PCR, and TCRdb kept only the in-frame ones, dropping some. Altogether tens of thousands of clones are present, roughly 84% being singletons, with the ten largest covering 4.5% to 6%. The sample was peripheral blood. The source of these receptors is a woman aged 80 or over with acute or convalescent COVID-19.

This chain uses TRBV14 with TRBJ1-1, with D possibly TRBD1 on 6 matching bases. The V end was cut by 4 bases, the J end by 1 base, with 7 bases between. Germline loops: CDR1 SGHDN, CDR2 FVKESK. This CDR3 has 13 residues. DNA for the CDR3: TGTGCCAGCAGCCGACAGGAGAACACTGAAGCTTTCTTT. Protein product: CASSRQENTEAFF. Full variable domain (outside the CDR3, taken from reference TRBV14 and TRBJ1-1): EAGVTQFPSHSVIEKGQTVTLRCDPISGHDNLYWYRRVMGKEIKFLLHFVKESKQDESGMPNNRFLAERTGGTYSTLKVQPAELEDSGVYFCASSRQENTEAFFGQGTRLTVV.

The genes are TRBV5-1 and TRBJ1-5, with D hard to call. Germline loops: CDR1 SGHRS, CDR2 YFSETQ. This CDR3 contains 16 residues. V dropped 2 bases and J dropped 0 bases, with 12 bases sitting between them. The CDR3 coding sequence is TGCGCCAGCAGCTTAGAGGGAATTAATAGCAATCAGCCCCAGCATTTT. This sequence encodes CASSLEGINSNQPQHF.

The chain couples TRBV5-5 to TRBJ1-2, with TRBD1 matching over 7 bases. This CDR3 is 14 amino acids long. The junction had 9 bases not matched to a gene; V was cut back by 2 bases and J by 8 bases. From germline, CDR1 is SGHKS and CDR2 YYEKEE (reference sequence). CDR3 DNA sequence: TGTGCCAGCAGCTTCGCAGGGGGTATCCAGGGCTACACCTTC. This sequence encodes CASSFAGGIQGYTF.

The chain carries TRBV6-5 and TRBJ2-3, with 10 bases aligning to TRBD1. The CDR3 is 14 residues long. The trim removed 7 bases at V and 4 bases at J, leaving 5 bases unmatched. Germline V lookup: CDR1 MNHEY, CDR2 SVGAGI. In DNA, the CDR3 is TGTGCCAGCAATCCCGGGACAGGGGCAGATACGCAGTATTTT. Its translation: CASNPGTGADTQYF.

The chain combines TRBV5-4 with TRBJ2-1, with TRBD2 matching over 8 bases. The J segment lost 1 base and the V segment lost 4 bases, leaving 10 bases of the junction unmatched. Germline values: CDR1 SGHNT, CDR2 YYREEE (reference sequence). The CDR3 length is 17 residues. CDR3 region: CASSPGGAGRSYNEQFF. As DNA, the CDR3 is TGTGCCAGCAGCCCGGGGGGGGCAGGGCGGTCCTACAATGAGCAGTTCTTC.

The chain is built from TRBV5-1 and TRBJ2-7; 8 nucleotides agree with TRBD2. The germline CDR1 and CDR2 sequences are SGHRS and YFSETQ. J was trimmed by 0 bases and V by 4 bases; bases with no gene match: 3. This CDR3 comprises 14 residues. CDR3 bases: TGCGCCAGCAGCCCCACTAGCGGCTCCTACGAGCAGTACTTC. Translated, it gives CASSPTSGSYEQYF.

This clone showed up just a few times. Here the CDR3 reads CASSPPGTPETQYF. In nucleotides, the CDR3 is TGTGCCAGCAGCCCTCCTGGGACACCAGAGACCCAGTACTTC. The chain carries TRBV5-6 and TRBJ2-5; TRBD1 might be the D (6 bases). The CDR3 loop spans 14 amino acids. Germline CDR1 SGHDT, CDR2 YYEEEE. V lost 4 bases and J lost 4, with 14 bases in between.

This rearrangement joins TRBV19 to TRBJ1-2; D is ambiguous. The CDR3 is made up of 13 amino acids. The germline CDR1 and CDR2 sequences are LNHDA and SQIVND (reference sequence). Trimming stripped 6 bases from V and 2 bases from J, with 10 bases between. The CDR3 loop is CASRRELNYGYTF. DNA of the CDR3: TGTGCCAGTAGGAGGGAACTCAACTATGGCTACACCTTC.

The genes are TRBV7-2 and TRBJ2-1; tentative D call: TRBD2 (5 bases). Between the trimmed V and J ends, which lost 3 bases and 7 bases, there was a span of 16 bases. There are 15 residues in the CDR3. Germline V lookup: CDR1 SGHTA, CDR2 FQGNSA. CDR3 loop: CASSLLGLPGNEQFF. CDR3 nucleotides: TGTGCCAGCAGCTTGTTGGGCCTCCCGGGAAATGAGCAGTTCTTC.

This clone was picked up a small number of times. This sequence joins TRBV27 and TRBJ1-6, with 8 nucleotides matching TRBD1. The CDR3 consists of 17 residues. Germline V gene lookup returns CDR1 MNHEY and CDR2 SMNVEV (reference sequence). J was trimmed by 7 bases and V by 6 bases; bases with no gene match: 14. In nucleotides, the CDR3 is TGTGCCAGCAGGAGAAGGACAGGGCCTGGGGGCAATTCACCCCTCCACTTT. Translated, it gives CASRRRTGPGGNSPLHF.

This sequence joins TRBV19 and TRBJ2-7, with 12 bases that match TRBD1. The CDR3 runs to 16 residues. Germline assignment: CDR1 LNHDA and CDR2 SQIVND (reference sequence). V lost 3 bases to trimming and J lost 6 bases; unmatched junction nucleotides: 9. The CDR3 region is CASSIWPGQGAGEQYF. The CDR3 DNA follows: TGTGCCAGTAGTATCTGGCCGGGACAGGGGGCTGGCGAGCAGTACTTC.

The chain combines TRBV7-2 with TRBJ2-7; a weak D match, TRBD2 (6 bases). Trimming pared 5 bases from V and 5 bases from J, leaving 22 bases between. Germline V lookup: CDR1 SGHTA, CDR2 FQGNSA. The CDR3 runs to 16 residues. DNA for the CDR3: TGTGCCAGCAGCCCCCGGGCTAGCGCCAGGACCCACGAGCAGTACTTC. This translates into CASSPRASARTHEQYF.

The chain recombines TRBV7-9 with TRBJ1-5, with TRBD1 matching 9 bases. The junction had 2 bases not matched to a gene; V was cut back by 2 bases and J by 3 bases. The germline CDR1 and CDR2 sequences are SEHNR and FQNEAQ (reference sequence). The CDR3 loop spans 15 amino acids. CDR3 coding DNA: TGTGCCAGCAGCTTAACAGGGGGCGTCAATCAGCCCCAGCATTTT. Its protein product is CASSLTGGVNQPQHF.

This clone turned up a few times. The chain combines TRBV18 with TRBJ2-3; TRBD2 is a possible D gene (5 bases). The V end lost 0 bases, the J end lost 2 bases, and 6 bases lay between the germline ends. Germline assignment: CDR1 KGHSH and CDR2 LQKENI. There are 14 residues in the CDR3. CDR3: CASSPPGVTDTQYF. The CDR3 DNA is TGTGCCAGCTCACCACCCGGGGTCACAGATACGCAGTATTTT.

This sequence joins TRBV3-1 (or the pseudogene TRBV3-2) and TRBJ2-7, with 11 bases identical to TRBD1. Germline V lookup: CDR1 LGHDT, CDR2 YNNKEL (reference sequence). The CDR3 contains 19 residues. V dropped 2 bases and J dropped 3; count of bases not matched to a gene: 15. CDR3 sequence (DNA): TGTGCCAGCAGCCAATCATTTAAAAACGGGACAGGGGGTAACTACGAGCAGTACTTC. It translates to CASSQSFKNGTGGNYEQYF.

This CDR3 is CASSTIAGRVPDTQYF. For the CDR3, the DNA is TGTGCCAGCAGCACCATAGCGGGGAGGGTTCCAGATACGCAGTATTTT. The V call is TRBV2, the J call TRBJ2-3; TRBD2 aligns across 8 bases. The CDR3 totals 16 residues. V dropped 6 bases and J dropped 4; count of bases not matched to a gene: 12. Germline lookup yields CDR1 SNHLY and CDR2 FYNNEI.

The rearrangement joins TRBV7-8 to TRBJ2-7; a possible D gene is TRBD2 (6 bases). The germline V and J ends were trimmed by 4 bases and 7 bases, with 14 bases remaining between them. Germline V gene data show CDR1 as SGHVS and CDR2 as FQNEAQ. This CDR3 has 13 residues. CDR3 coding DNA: TGTGCCAGCAGCTGGGGACTGTGGATGGAGCAGTACTTC. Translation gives CASSWGLWMEQYF.

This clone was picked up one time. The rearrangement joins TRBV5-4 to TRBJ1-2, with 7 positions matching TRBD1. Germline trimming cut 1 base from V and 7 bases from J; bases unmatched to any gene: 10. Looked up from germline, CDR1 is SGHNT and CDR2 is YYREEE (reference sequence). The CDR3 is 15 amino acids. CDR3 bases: TGTGCCAGCAGCTTGTCAGGGGGTTCGTTTGGTGGCTACACCTTC. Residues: CASSLSGGSFGGYTF.

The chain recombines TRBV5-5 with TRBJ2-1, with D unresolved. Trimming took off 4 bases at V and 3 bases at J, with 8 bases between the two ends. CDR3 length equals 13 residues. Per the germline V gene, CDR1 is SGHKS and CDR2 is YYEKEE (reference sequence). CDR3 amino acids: CASSPFVYNEQFF. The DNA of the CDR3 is TGTGCCAGCAGCCCGTTTGTCTACAATGAGCAGTTCTTC.

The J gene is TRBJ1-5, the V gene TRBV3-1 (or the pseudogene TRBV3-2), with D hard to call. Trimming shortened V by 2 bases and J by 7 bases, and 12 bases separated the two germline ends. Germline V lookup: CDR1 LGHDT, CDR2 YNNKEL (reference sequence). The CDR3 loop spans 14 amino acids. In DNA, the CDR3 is TGTGCCAGCAGCCAATCCGTTCCGGGGCAGCCCCAGCATTTT. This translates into CASSQSVPGQPQHF.

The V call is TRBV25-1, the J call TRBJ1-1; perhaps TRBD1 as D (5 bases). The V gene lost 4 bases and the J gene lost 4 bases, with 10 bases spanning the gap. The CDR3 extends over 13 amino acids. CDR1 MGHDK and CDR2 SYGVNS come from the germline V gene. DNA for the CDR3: TGTGCCAGCAGTGGGGCAGGGATCACTGAAGCTTTCTTT. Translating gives CASSGAGITEAFF. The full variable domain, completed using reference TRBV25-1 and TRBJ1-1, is EADIYQTPRYLVIGTGKKITLECSQTMGHDKMYWYQQDPGMELHLIHYSYGVNSTEKGDLSSESTVSRIRTEHFPLTLESARPSHTSQYLCASSGAGITEAFFGQGTRLTVV.

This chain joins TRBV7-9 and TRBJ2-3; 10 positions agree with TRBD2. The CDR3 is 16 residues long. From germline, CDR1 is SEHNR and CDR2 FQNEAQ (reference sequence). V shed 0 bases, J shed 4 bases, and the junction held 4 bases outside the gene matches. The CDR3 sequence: CASSLAAGGPADTQYF. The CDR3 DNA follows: TGTGCCAGCAGCTTAGCAGCGGGGGGGCCAGCAGATACGCAGTATTTT.